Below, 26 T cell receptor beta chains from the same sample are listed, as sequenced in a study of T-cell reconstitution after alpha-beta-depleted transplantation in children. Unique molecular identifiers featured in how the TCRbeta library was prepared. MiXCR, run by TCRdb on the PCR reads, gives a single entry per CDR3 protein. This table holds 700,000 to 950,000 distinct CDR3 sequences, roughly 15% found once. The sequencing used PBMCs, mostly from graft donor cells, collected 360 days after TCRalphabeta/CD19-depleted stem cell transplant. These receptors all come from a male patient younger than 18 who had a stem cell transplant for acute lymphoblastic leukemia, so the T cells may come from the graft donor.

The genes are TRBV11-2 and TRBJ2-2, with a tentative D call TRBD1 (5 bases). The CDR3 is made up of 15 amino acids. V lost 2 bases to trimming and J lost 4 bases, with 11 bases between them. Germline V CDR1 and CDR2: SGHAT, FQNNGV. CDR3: CASSLLSGPTGELFF. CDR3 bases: TGTGCCAGCAGCTTATTGTCAGGGCCCACCGGGGAGCTGTTTTTT.

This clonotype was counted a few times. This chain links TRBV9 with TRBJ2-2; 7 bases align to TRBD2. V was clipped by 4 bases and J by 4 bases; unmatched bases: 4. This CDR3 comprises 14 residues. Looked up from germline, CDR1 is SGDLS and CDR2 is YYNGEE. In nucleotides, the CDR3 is TGTGCCAGCAGCACGAGCGGGATCACCGGGGAGCTGTTTTTT. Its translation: CASSTSGITGELFF. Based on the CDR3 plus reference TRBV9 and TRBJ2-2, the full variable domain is DSGVTQTPKHLITATGQRVTLRCSPRSGDLSVYWYQQSLDQGLQFLIQYYNGEERAKGNILERFSAQQFPDLHSELNLSSLELGDSALYFCASSTSGITGELFFGEGSRLTVL.

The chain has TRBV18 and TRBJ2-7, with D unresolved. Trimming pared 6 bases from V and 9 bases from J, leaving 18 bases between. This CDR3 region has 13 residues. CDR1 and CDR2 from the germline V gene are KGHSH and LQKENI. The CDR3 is CASSPGGMMLQYF. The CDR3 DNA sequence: TGTGCCAGCTCTCCGGGTGGGATGATGCTGCAGTACTTC.

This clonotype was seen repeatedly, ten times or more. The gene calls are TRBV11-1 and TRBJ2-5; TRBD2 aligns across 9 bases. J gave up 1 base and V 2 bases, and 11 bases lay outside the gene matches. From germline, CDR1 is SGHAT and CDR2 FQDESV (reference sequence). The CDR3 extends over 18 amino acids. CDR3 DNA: TGTGCCAGCAGCTTAAAACCCCGGTTACTAGCGGGCCAAGAGACCCAGTACTTC. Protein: CASSLKPRLLAGQETQYF.

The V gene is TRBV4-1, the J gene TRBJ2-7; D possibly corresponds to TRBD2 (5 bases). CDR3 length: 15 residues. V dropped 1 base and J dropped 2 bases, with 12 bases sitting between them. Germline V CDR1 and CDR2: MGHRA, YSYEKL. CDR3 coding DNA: TGCGCCAGCAGCCAAGGGGTGGCGAGGGCCTACGAGCAGTACTTC. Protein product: CASSQGVARAYEQYF.

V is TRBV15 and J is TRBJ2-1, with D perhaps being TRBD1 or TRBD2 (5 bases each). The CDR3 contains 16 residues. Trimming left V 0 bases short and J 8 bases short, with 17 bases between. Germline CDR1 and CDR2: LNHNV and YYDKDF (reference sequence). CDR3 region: CATSRDRQSGTHEQFF. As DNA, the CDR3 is TGTGCCACCAGCAGAGATCGACAGTCCGGGACCCATGAGCAGTTCTTC.

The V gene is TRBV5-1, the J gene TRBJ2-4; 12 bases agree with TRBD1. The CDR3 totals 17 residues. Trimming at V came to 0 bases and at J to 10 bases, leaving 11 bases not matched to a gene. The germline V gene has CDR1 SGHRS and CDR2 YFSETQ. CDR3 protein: CASSLEGQGARKRIQYF. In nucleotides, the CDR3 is TGCGCCAGCAGCTTGGAGGGACAGGGGGCGCGAAAAAGAATTCAGTACTTC.

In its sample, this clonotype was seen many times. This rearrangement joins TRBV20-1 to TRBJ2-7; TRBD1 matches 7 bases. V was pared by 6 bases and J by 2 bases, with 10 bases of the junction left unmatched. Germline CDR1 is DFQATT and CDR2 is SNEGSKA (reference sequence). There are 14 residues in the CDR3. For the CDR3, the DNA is TGCAGTGCCTCTCGGACAGGTCGCACCTACGAGCAGTACTTC. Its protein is CSASRTGRTYEQYF.

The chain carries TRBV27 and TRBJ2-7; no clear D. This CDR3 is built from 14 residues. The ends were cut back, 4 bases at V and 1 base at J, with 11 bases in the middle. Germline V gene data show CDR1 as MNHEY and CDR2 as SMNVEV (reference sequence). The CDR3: CASSWKVPSYEQYF. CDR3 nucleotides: TGTGCCAGCAGTTGGAAAGTCCCTTCCTACGAGCAGTACTTC.

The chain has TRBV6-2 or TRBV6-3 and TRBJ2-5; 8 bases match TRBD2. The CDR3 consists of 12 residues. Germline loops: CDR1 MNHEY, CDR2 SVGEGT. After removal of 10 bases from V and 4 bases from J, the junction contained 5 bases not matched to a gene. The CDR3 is CATRLAGETQYF. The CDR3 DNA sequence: TGTGCCACCCGGCTAGCGGGAGAGACCCAGTACTTC.

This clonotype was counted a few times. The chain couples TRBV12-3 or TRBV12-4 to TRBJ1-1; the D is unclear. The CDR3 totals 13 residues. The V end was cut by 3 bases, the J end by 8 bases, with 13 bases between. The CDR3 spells CASSFSEGREAFF. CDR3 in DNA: TGTGCCAGCAGTTTTTCCGAGGGCAGAGAAGCTTTCTTT.

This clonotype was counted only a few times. This chain's CDR3 is CASSEGWAGLTGELFF. CDR3 DNA: TGTGCCAGCAGTGAAGGATGGGCAGGGTTAACTGGGGAGCTGTTTTTT. The J gene is TRBJ2-2, the V gene TRBV2, with TRBD1 as a possible D gene (5 bases). V lost 1 base and J lost 8, with 17 bases in between. This CDR3 contains 16 residues. In germline, CDR1 is SNHLY, CDR2 FYNNEI.

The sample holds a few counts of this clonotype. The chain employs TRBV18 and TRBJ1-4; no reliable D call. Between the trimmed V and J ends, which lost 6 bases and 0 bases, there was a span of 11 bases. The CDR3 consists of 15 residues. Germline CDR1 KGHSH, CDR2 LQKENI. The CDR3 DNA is TGTGCCAGCTCGACGAACAGCGCAACTAATGAAAAACTGTTTTTT. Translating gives CASSTNSATNEKLFF. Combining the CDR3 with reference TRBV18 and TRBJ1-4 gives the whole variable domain NAGVMQNPRHLVRRRGQEARLRCSPMKGHSHVYWYRQLPEEGLKFMVYLQKENIIDESGMPKERFSAEFPKEGPSILRIQQVVRGDSAAYFCASSTNSATNEKLFFGSGTQLSVL.

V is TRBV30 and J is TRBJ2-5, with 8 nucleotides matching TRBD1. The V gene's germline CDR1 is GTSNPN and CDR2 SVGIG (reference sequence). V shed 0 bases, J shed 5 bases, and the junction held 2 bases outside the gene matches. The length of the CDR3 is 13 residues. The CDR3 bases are TGTGCCTGGAGTGTTTGGACAGGGGAGACCCAGTACTTC. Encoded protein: CAWSVWTGETQYF.

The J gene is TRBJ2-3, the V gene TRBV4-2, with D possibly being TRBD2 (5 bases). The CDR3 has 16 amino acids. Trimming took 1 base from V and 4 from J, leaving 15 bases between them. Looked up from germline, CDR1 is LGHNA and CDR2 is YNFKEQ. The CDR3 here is CASSQVLAREADTQYF. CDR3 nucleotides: TGTGCCAGCAGCCAAGTTTTAGCGAGAGAAGCAGATACGCAGTATTTT.

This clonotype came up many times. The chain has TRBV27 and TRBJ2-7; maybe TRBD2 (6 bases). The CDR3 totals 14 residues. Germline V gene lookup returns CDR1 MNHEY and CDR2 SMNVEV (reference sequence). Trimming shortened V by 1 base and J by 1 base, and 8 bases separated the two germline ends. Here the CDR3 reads CASSLLGGSYEQYF. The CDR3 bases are TGTGCCAGCAGTTTATTGGGGGGTTCCTACGAGCAGTACTTC.

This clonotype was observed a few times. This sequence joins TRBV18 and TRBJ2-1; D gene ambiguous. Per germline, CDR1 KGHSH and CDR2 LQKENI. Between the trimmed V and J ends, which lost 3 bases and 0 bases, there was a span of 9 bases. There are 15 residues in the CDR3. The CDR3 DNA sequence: TGTGCCAGCTCACCCGATCAAAGCTCCTACAATGAGCAGTTCTTC. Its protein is CASSPDQSSYNEQFF. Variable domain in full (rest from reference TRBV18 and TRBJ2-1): NAGVMQNPRHLVRRRGQEARLRCSPMKGHSHVYWYRQLPEEGLKFMVYLQKENIIDESGMPKERFSAEFPKEGPSILRIQQVVRGDSAAYFCASSPDQSSYNEQFFGPGTRLTVL.

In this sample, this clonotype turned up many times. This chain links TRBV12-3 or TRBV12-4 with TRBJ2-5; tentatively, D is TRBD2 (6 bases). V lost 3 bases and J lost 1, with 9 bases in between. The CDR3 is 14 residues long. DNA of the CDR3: TGTGCCAGCAGTTTTGGAGGGACCCAAGAGACCCAGTACTTC. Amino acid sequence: CASSFGGTQETQYF.

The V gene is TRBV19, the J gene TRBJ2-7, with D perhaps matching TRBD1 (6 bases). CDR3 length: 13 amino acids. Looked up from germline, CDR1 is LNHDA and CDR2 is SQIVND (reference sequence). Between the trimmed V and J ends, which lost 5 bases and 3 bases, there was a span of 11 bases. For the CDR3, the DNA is TGTGCCAGTAGTCCTACGACAGGCTACGAGCAGTACTTC. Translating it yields CASSPTTGYEQYF.

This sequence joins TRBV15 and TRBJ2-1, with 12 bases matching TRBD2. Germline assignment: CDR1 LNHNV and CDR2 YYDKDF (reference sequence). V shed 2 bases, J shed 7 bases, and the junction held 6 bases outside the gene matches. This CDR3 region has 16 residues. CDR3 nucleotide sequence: TGTGCCACCAGCAGATGGGGACTAGCGGGTGATAATGAGCAGTTCTTC. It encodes CATSRWGLAGDNEQFF.

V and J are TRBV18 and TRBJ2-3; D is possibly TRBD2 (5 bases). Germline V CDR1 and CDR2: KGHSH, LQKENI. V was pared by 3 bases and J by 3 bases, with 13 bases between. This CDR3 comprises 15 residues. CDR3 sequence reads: CASSPRQEVTDTQYF. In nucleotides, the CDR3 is TGTGCCAGCTCACCCCGGCAGGAGGTTACAGATACGCAGTATTTT.

This CDR3 reads CASSSHGYGELFF. The CDR3 region has the DNA TGTGCCAGCAGTTCGCACGGATACGGGGAGCTGTTTTTT. This chain links TRBV12-3 or TRBV12-4 with TRBJ2-2; D not certain. Trimming stripped 4 bases from V and 7 bases from J, with 10 bases between. The CDR3 extends over 13 amino acids.

As DNA, the CDR3 is TGCAGCGCAGGAGGCAGGGAGGGCACAGATACGCAGTATTTT. It translates to CSAGGREGTDTQYF. V is TRBV29-1 and J is TRBJ2-3; possible D gene TRBD2, 6 bases. The V end lost 7 bases, the J end lost 1 base, and 15 bases lay between the germline ends. Per the germline V gene, CDR1 is SQVTM and CDR2 is ANQGSEA. This CDR3 region has 14 residues.

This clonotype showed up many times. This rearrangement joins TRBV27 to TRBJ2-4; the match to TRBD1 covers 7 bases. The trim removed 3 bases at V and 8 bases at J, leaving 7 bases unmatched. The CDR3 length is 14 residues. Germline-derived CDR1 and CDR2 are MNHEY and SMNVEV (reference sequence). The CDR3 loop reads CASSLLGGRDIQYF. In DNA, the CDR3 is TGTGCCAGCAGTTTGCTAGGGGGCCGGGACATTCAGTACTTC.

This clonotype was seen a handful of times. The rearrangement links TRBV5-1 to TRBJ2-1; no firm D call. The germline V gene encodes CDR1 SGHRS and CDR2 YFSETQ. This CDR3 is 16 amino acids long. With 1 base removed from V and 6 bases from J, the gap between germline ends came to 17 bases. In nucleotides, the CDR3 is TGCGCCAGCAGCTTGTCTCAGCCGGTCGGTACCAATGAGCAGTTCTTC. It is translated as CASSLSQPVGTNEQFF.

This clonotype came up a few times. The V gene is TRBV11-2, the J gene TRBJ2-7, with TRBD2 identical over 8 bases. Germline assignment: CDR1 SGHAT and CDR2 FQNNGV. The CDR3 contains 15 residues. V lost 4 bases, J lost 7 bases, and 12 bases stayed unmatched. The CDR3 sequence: CASSYWAGGPLEQYF. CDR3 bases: TGTGCCAGCAGCTATTGGGCGGGAGGCCCCCTAGAGCAGTACTTC.